One sample yielded the 7 T cell receptor beta chains listed below, sequenced in a study of graft-versus-host responses after intestinal transplantation. These TCRs are of unknown antigen specificity. This table comes from immunoSEQ multiplex PCR, and its TCRdb copy is limited to in-frame clones, with some not included. The data show about 97,000 clones, around 91% seen once. Material: unstimulated CD4+ T cells sorted from spleen or lymph node cells, obtained before transplant. The receptors originated from a human donor who was the organ donor for an intestinal transplant.

The V call is TRBV4-3, the J call TRBJ2-1, with D possibly being TRBD2 (5 bases). Trimming removed 5 bases from V and 6 bases from J, with 23 bases in between. Germline values: CDR1 LGHNA, CDR2 YSLEER. The CDR3 is made up of 17 amino acids. CDR3 DNA sequence: TGCGCCAGCAGCTTCCGGGAATTTCTCCTAGAATCCAATGAGCAGTTCTTC. Its translation: CASSFREFLLESNEQFF.

There are a few counts of this clone. The chain is built from TRBV4-1 and TRBJ2-7, with D unclear. Between the trimmed V and J ends, which lost 4 bases and 6 bases, there was a span of 16 bases. Germline values: CDR1 MGHRA, CDR2 YSYEKL. The CDR3 extends over 14 amino acids. The DNA for the CDR3 is TGCGCCAGCAGCCTAGCACTCCTCTTCCCCGAGCAGTACTTC. This translates into CASSLALLFPEQYF.

The rearrangement joins TRBV4-2 to TRBJ1-6; D is possibly TRBD1 (5 bases). Trimming took 1 base from V and 10 from J, leaving 14 bases between them. Germline loops: CDR1 LGHNA, CDR2 YNFKEQ. The CDR3 has 15 residues. The CDR3 bases are TGTGCCAGCAGCCAAGTGGGTCAGGGAACATCACCCCTCCACTTT. Residues: CASSQVGQGTSPLHF.

This rearrangement joins TRBV18 to TRBJ1-2; unclear D gene. This CDR3 region has 14 residues. Per germline, CDR1 KGHSH and CDR2 LQKENI. V was trimmed by 1 base and J by 0 bases, leaving 6 bases between them. The CDR3 sequence is CASSPRLSNYGYTF. The CDR3 bases are TGTGCCAGCTCACCACGGCTCTCTAACTATGGCTACACCTTC.

This clone was detected once. The J gene is TRBJ1-3, the V gene TRBV5-1; D uncertain. The CDR3 contains 14 residues. The ends were cut back, 0 bases at V and 0 bases at J, with 4 bases in the middle. Germline V lookup: CDR1 SGHRS, CDR2 YFSETQ. The CDR3 reads CASSLDSSGNTIYF. Written as DNA, the CDR3 is TGCGCCAGCAGCTTGGACAGCTCTGGAAACACCATATATTTT.

The chain recombines TRBV29-1 with TRBJ2-6; D is undetermined. The germline V gene has CDR1 SQVTM and CDR2 ANQGSEA. The CDR3 covers 13 residues. The V gene lost 5 bases and the J gene lost 0 bases, with 5 bases spanning the gap. The CDR3 nucleotides are TGCAGCGTTCCAGTCTCTGGGGCCAACGTCCTGACTTTC. It yields the protein CSVPVSGANVLTF.

The chain is built from TRBV7-2 and TRBJ1-1; perhaps TRBD1 as D (5 bases). The V end was cut by 3 bases, the J end by 5 bases, with 13 bases between. Germline V gives CDR1 SGHTA, CDR2 FQGNSA. The CDR3 consists of 14 residues. CDR3 protein: CASSLAQGYTEAFF. The DNA for the CDR3 is TGTGCCAGCAGCTTGGCCCAGGGTTATACTGAAGCTTTCTTT.